Below are 16 T cell receptor beta chains sequenced from a single sample in a study of blood T cell repertoires in COVID-19. Profiled with immunoSEQ multiplex PCR; TCRdb holds only in-frame clones, not every one. The data contain more than 150,000 clones, roughly 80% of them singletons. The sample consisted of peripheral blood. The receptors shown here come from a woman of 80 years or more with COVID-19, enrolled during active disease.

The V gene is TRBV7-9, the J gene TRBJ2-7; TRBD2 aligns across 7 bases. The V gene's germline CDR1 is SEHNR and CDR2 FQNEAQ (reference sequence). V gave up 3 bases and J gave up 3 bases; unmatched junction bases: 5. The CDR3 contains 14 residues. The CDR3 coding sequence is TGTGCCAGCAGCTTGGGACCGGGAGGCTACGAGCAGTACTTC. This codes for CASSLGPGGYEQYF. Based on the CDR3 plus reference TRBV7-9 and TRBJ2-7, the full variable domain is DTGVSQNPRHKITKRGQNVTFRCDPISEHNRLYWYRQTLGQGPEFLTYFQNEAQLEKSRLLSDRFSAERPKGSFSTLEIQRTEQGDSAMYLCASSLGPGGYEQYFGPGTRLTVT.

This sequence joins TRBV20-1 and TRBJ1-6; 7 nucleotides align to TRBD1. Per germline, CDR1 DFQATT and CDR2 SNEGSKA (reference sequence). The CDR3 spans 13 residues. V trimming: 6 bases; J trimming: 5 bases; junction bases outside the gene matches: 4. The CDR3 nucleotides are TGCAGTGCCAGTACAGGGGATAATTCACCCCTCCACTTT. Its translation: CSASTGDNSPLHF.

This clone has a single count. The chain is built from TRBV7-8 and TRBJ2-3; 12 bases fit TRBD2. This CDR3 contains 17 residues. V gave up 0 bases and J gave up 5 bases; unmatched junction bases: 6. CDR1 and CDR2 from the germline V gene are SGHVS and FQNEAQ. For the CDR3, the DNA is TGTGCCAGCAGCTTAGCTCGGTCTAGCGGGGGGGAAGATACGCAGTATTTT. It encodes CASSLARSSGGEDTQYF. The whole variable domain, filled in from reference TRBV7-8 and TRBJ2-3, reads GAGVSQSPRYKVAKRGQDVALRCDPISGHVSLFWYQQALGQGPEFLTYFQNEAQLDKSGLPSDRFFAERPEGSVSTLKIQRTQQEDSAVYLCASSLARSSGGEDTQYFGPGTRLTVL.

The chain has TRBV6-1 and TRBJ2-5; 7 bases map to TRBD1. The V gene end was trimmed by 2 bases and the J gene end by 1 base; junction bases not matched to a gene: 7. This CDR3 spans 16 amino acids. CDR1 is MNHNS and CDR2 is SASEGT in the germline V gene. As DNA, the CDR3 is TGTGCCAGCAGTGAAAAGTTAGGGACAGTCCAAGAGACCCAGTACTTC. Its translation is CASSEKLGTVQETQYF.

The chain links TRBV21-1 to TRBJ1-1. TRBV21-1 is marked as a pseudogene. The CDR3 is 17 amino acids. CDR3 sequence (DNA): TGTGCCAGCAGAAGGGGGGGCCCTTCCCTCATGAACACTGAAGCTTTCTTT. Translated: CASRRGGPSLMNTEAFF.

The rearrangement uses TRBV4-2 and TRBJ2-1; the D is unclear. CDR3 length: 12 amino acids. Trimming pared 1 base from V and 7 bases from J, leaving 5 bases between. CDR1 is LGHNA and CDR2 is YNFKEQ in the germline V gene. The CDR3 protein is CASSQVSNEQFF. CDR3 DNA: TGTGCCAGCAGCCAAGTGTCGAATGAGCAGTTCTTC.

The V and J genes are TRBV3-1 (or the pseudogene TRBV3-2) and TRBJ2-5, with unresolved D. The CDR3 totals 15 residues. V was pared by 1 base and J by 1 base, with 10 bases between. The germline CDR1 and CDR2 sequences are LGHDT and YNNKEL (reference sequence). The CDR3 sequence is CASSQGNSPQETQYF. The CDR3 bases are TGTGCCAGCAGCCAAGGAAATAGCCCCCAAGAGACCCAGTACTTC.

The chain combines TRBV7-9 with TRBJ2-7; TRBD1 matches at 10 bases. CDR1 and CDR2 (germline): SEHNR, FQNEAQ (reference sequence). J lost 3 bases, V lost 5 bases, and 4 bases had no gene match. The CDR3 consists of 14 residues. Here the CDR3 DNA reads TGTGCCAGCAGCCACTGGGACAGGGGCTACGAGCAGTACTTC. Translating it yields CASSHWDRGYEQYF.

The chain uses TRBV3-1 (or the pseudogene TRBV3-2) and TRBJ2-7, with 8 bases matching TRBD2. V gave up 1 base and J gave up 1 base; unmatched junction bases: 3. CDR1 and CDR2 (germline): LGHDT, YNNKEL (reference sequence). This CDR3 has 15 amino acids. CDR3 in DNA: TGTGCCAGCAGCCAAGGAACGGGGGGGTCCTACGAGCAGTACTTC. Its protein is CASSQGTGGSYEQYF.

CDR3 amino acids: CASSSRTLSGANVLTF. CDR3 bases: TGTGCCAGCAGCTCCCGGACACTCTCCGGGGCCAACGTCCTGACTTTC. The rearrangement links TRBV7-2 to TRBJ2-6, with D possibly being TRBD1 (5 bases). Trimming cost V 4 bases and J 4 bases, with 14 bases left between them. The germline gives CDR1 SGHTA, CDR2 FQGNSA. CDR3 length equals 16 residues. The variable domain in full, completed from reference TRBV7-2 and TRBJ2-6, reads GAGVSQSPSNKVTEKGKDVELRCDPISGHTALYWYRQSLGQGLEFLIYFQGNSAPDKSGLPSDRFSAERTGGSVSTLTIQRTQQEDSAVYLCASSSRTLSGANVLTFGAGSRLTVL.

The V call is TRBV30, the J call TRBJ1-2; TRBD1 matches at 9 bases. Germline V lookup: CDR1 GTSNPN, CDR2 SVGIG (reference sequence). V gave up 7 bases and J gave up 2 bases; unmatched junction bases: 5. CDR3 length: 13 residues. CDR3 DNA: TGTGCCTCGTACAGGGGGCAGAACTATGGCTACACCTTC. The encoded protein is CASYRGQNYGYTF.

The V call is TRBV10-2, the J call TRBJ1-2; no firm D call. This CDR3 has 14 residues. CDR1 and CDR2 from the germline V gene are WSHSY and SAAADI. V was cut by 7 bases and J by 0 bases, with 12 bases left in between. CDR3 residues: CASTGPRANYGYTF. The CDR3 DNA sequence: TGCGCCAGCACAGGCCCGCGAGCTAACTATGGCTACACCTTC.

This chain uses TRBV7-6 with TRBJ1-1; D not certain. The CDR3 runs 13 residues. Trimming cost V 1 base and J 10 bases, with 13 bases left between them. Germline CDR1 reads SGHVS; CDR2 reads FNYEAQ. The CDR3 loop reads CASSLERGVGAFF. The CDR3 coding sequence is TGTGCCAGCAGCTTAGAACGGGGAGTAGGAGCTTTCTTT.

The rearrangement uses TRBV19 and TRBJ2-7; no definite D call. The length of the CDR3 is 14 residues. Germline CDR1 LNHDA, CDR2 SQIVND (reference sequence). V lost 4 bases to trimming and J lost 0 bases, with 10 bases between them. This CDR3 reads CASSKSGASYEQYF. In DNA, the CDR3 is TGTGCCAGTAGTAAATCGGGTGCCTCCTACGAGCAGTACTTC.

The gene calls are TRBV20-1 and TRBJ1-2; the D gene is possibly TRBD1 (6 bases). The CDR3 contains 11 residues. Germline lookup yields CDR1 DFQATT and CDR2 SNEGSKA (reference sequence). Trimming took 6 bases from V and 4 from J, leaving 9 bases between them. CDR3 in DNA: TGCAGTGCGGTGGACAGCTATGGCTACACCTTC. Its protein product is CSAVDSYGYTF.

The chain recombines TRBV28 with TRBJ2-1; 12 bases line up with TRBD2. In germline, CDR1 is MDHEN, CDR2 SYDVKM. Trimming removed 5 bases from V and 2 bases from J; junction bases left unmatched: 4. The CDR3 extends over 16 amino acids. The CDR3, as DNA: TGTGCCAGCAGTAGACTAGCGGGAGAAGCCTACAATGAGCAGTTCTTC. It yields the protein CASSRLAGEAYNEQFF.